The 19 T cell receptor beta chains below come from one sample, sequenced in a study of OX40 agonist ivuxolimab in advanced cancers. TCRdb keeps only in-frame clones here, not all; method: immunoSEQ multiplex PCR. The table has roughly 70,000 clones, 80% to 90% seen once. Sequencing used CD4+ or CD8+ T cells sorted from blood, obtained in a trial of the OX40 agonist ivuxolimab. The source is an adult with an advanced solid tumor such as melanoma, head and neck, liver or kidney cancer.

The V gene is TRBV28, the J gene TRBJ1-2; D gene unclear. CDR1 and CDR2 from the germline V gene are MDHEN and SYDVKM. This CDR3 is built from 13 residues. Trimming removed 5 bases from V and 4 bases from J, with 11 bases in between. Here the CDR3 reads CASSTQRAYGYTF. CDR3 DNA: TGTGCCAGCAGTACCCAGAGGGCCTATGGCTACACCTTC.

The V call is TRBV6-1, the J call TRBJ1-5; the D gene is possibly TRBD1 (5 bases). The CDR3 contains 15 residues. CDR1 and CDR2 (germline): MNHNS, SASEGT. V lost 2 bases and J 9 bases, leaving 17 bases between the germline ends. CDR3 sequence reads: CASSERVTVQAPQHF. In DNA form, the CDR3 reads TGTGCCAGCAGTGAACGGGTGACAGTCCAGGCGCCCCAGCATTTT.

This clone was observed a single time. V gene TRBV19 combines with J gene TRBJ2-1, with no clear D. The CDR3 spans 14 residues. With 6 bases removed from V and 9 bases from J, the gap between germline ends came to 18 bases. Germline CDR1 is LNHDA and CDR2 is SQIVND (reference sequence). CDR3 DNA sequence: TGTGCCAGTAGAAGAATGGCCGCCGAGAGTGAGCAGTTCTTC. It codes for CASRRMAAESEQFF.

The chain links TRBV19 to TRBJ2-2; 14 bases map to TRBD2. Germline V gives CDR1 LNHDA, CDR2 SQIVND (reference sequence). The CDR3 sequence is 17 residues long. With V trimmed by 4 bases and J by 4 bases, 5 bases remained unmatched. The CDR3 nucleotides are TGTGCCAGTAGTAGGGGACTAGCGGGAGCGCGCACCGGGGAGCTGTTTTTT. It yields the protein CASSRGLAGARTGELFF.

J is TRBJ1-2 and V is TRBV18, with D possibly being TRBD1 (6 bases). V dropped 3 bases and J dropped 3 bases, with 14 bases sitting between them. The CDR3 spans 15 residues. Germline CDR1 and CDR2: KGHSH and LQKENI. Written as DNA, the CDR3 is TGTGCCAGCTCACCTCAAAGGACAGTCGACTATGGCTACACCTTC. Translating gives CASSPQRTVDYGYTF.

The chain is built from TRBV5-1 and TRBJ2-1; D remains unclear. The germline V and J ends were trimmed by 2 bases and 8 bases, with 11 bases remaining between them. Germline values: CDR1 SGHRS, CDR2 YFSETQ. The CDR3 loop spans 13 amino acids. CDR3 sequence: CASSFRPRDEQFF. In DNA form, the CDR3 reads TGCGCCAGCAGCTTTCGCCCCCGCGATGAGCAGTTCTTC. Full variable domain (missing parts from reference TRBV5-1 and TRBJ2-1): KAGVTQTPRYLIKTRGQQVTLSCSPISGHRSVSWYQQTPGQGLQFLFEYFSETQRNKGNFPGRFSGRQFSNSRSEMNVSTLELGDSALYLCASSFRPRDEQFFGPGTRLTVL.

This rearrangement joins TRBV7-6 to TRBJ2-7; D is undetermined. This CDR3 comprises 15 residues. V lost 5 bases and J lost 3, with 17 bases in between. Germline V CDR1 and CDR2: SGHVS, FNYEAQ. CDR3 nucleotide sequence: TGTGCCAGCAGCCCCCGCGCGGACCCCAGCTACGAGCAGTACTTC. Its translation is CASSPRADPSYEQYF.

The chain recombines TRBV5-1 with TRBJ1-1; 10 bases line up with TRBD1. Germline CDR1 and CDR2: SGHRS and YFSETQ. J was trimmed by 2 bases and V by 0 bases; bases with no gene match: 4. This CDR3 comprises 16 residues. The CDR3 coding sequence is TGCGCCAGCAGCTTGGGGACAGGGGGTCTAAACACTGAAGCTTTCTTT. Encoded protein: CASSLGTGGLNTEAFF.

The rearrangement links TRBV5-1 to TRBJ2-5; D not resolved. The V and J ends lost 3 bases and 5 bases respectively, with 11 bases between them. CDR3 length: 13 amino acids. The germline V gene has CDR1 SGHRS and CDR2 YFSETQ. The CDR3 reads CASSSGPWETQYF. In DNA, the CDR3 is TGCGCCAGCAGCTCTGGACCTTGGGAGACCCAGTACTTC. Supplemented by reference TRBV5-1 and TRBJ2-5, the full variable domain reads KAGVTQTPRYLIKTRGQQVTLSCSPISGHRSVSWYQQTPGQGLQFLFEYFSETQRNKGNFPGRFSGRQFSNSRSEMNVSTLELGDSALYLCASSSGPWETQYFGPGTRLLVL.

This chain links TRBV10-3 with TRBJ2-7, with TRBD1 matching over 9 bases. The CDR3 extends over 14 amino acids. Germline assignment: CDR1 ENHRY and CDR2 SYGVKD. V was clipped by 7 bases and J by 4 bases; unmatched bases: 8. CDR3 region: CAITPGQGQYEQYF. Written as DNA, the CDR3 is TGTGCCATCACCCCGGGACAGGGTCAGTACGAGCAGTACTTC.

The chain carries TRBV28 and TRBJ2-5; 12 nucleotides agree with TRBD2. The CDR3 covers 15 residues. Losses at the gene ends were 3 bases for V and 9 bases for J; bases not matched to a gene: 8. The germline V gene has CDR1 MDHEN and CDR2 SYDVKM. The CDR3 loop reads CASSFLPSGRGAQYF. In nucleotides, the CDR3 is TGTGCCAGCAGTTTCTTGCCTAGCGGGAGGGGGGCCCAGTACTTC.

The gene calls are TRBV29-1 and TRBJ2-2, with D possibly TRBD1 on 6 matching bases. CDR3 length: 14 residues. Germline lookup yields CDR1 SQVTM and CDR2 ANQGSEA. V was pared by 5 bases and J by 0 bases, with 10 bases between. CDR3 sequence (DNA): TGCAGCGTTAAACAGGGCGCGAACACCGGGGAGCTGTTTTTT. This gives the protein CSVKQGANTGELFF.

CDR3 sequence reads: CASTFDSSNQPQHF. CDR3 DNA sequence: TGTGCCAGTACCTTCGACAGTAGCAATCAGCCCCAGCATTTT. V gene TRBV19 combines with J gene TRBJ1-5; the D gene is possibly TRBD1 (5 bases). Germline V lookup: CDR1 LNHDA, CDR2 SQIVND (reference sequence). CDR3 size: 14 residues. The V end lost 7 bases, the J end lost 0 bases, and 10 bases lay between the germline ends.

The chain couples TRBV6-1 to TRBJ2-2; 7 nucleotides agree with TRBD1. The CDR3 runs 12 residues. Trimming cost V 11 bases and J 4 bases; bases outside gene matches: 4. CDR1 is MNHNS and CDR2 is SASEGT in the germline V gene. The CDR3 is CAQGVGTGELFF. As DNA, the CDR3 is TGTGCCCAGGGGGTAGGCACCGGGGAGCTGTTTTTT.

The chain uses TRBV6-6 and TRBJ2-7; TRBD2 agrees at 9 bases. The CDR3 runs 16 residues. J gave up 7 bases and V 1 base, and 11 bases lay outside the gene matches. Germline values: CDR1 MNHNY, CDR2 SVGAGI (reference sequence). In DNA, the CDR3 is TGTGCCAGCAGTTACTGGACTAGCGCGGCCAATGGAGAGCAGTACTTC. Its protein product is CASSYWTSAANGEQYF.

The chain has TRBV19 and TRBJ1-1; a possible D gene is TRBD1 (5 bases). The CDR3 runs 14 residues. From germline, CDR1 is LNHDA and CDR2 SQIVND (reference sequence). Trimming removed 5 bases from V and 0 bases from J, with 10 bases in between. The CDR3 sequence is CASSRQLMNTEAFF. The CDR3 DNA sequence: TGTGCCAGTAGTCGACAGTTAATGAACACTGAAGCTTTCTTT.

V gene TRBV5-4 combines with J gene TRBJ1-2; D may be TRBD1 (6 bases). The CDR3 has 14 residues. V lost 4 bases and J lost 0, with 10 bases in between. Germline CDR1 SGHNT, CDR2 YYREEE (reference sequence). CDR3 nucleotide sequence: TGTGCCAGCAGCCTTGGGGGGCCTAACTATGGCTACACCTTC. Translating it yields CASSLGGPNYGYTF. Drawing the rest from reference TRBV5-4 and TRBJ1-2, the complete variable domain is ETGVTQSPTHLIKTRGQQVTLRCSSQSGHNTVSWYQQALGQGPQFIFQYYREEENGRGNFPPRFSGLQFPNYSSELNVNALELDDSALYLCASSLGGPNYGYTFGSGTRLTVV.

Written as DNA, the CDR3 is TGTGCCAGCAGCTTGTACAAGGGACAGGGGAGCAATGAGCAGTTCTTC. The encoded protein is CASSLYKGQGSNEQFF. V and J are TRBV5-6 and TRBJ2-1, with 10 bases matching TRBD1. Unmatched junction bases numbered 7, after V lost 1 base and J lost 6 bases. Germline assignment: CDR1 SGHDT and CDR2 YYEEEE. CDR3 length: 16 residues.

The chain recombines TRBV5-4 with TRBJ2-5, with 8 bases lining up with TRBD2. The V gene's germline CDR1 is SGHNT and CDR2 YYREEE (reference sequence). This CDR3 is built from 15 residues. V lost 2 bases and J lost 5; bases outside the gene matches: 8. CDR3 DNA: TGTGCCAGCAGCTTCCCCGGGAGGGAGGCTGAGACCCAGTACTTC. Its protein product is CASSFPGREAETQYF.